Presented here are 25 T cell receptor beta chains from one specimen sequenced in a study of tumor-infiltrating lymphocytes in primary liver carcinoma. Constant-region priming of 500 ng total RNA yielded TCR beta cDNA. What produced the TCR beta libraries was three nested multiplex PCR rounds using slightly modified ARM-PCR. Two initial PCR rounds of approximately 10 cycles each paired TRBV1-TRBV30 forward primers with a C-beta reverse primer. Each CDR3 protein is one row after TCRdb ran MiXCR on the multiplex PCR reads. Among around 50,000 distinct CDR3 sequences listed, around 79% were seen once. Taking 20-30 mg of unsorted bulk tissue, the authors co-extracted RNA and DNA. The sequenced sample consisted of liver tumor tissue from sampling region 3. Stated subset: tumor region T3, left-lateral pole. These receptor sequences come from a man in his forties or fifties with primary liver carcinoma and hepatitis B virus infection.

This clonotype is large in the sample. The chain recombines TRBV11-2 with TRBJ2-3, with 9 bases aligning to TRBD1. V lost 3 bases and J lost 3; bases outside the gene matches: 1. Per germline, CDR1 SGHAT and CDR2 FQNNGV. The CDR3 extends over 14 amino acids. CDR3 bases: TGTGCCAGCAGCTTCGACAGGGGGACAGATACGCAGTATTTT. It is translated as CASSFDRGTDTQYF.

Notes on this clonotype: A read error is likely, as this CDR3 ends without the conserved phenylalanine or tryptophan. The DNA is left out, because the CDR3 cannot be placed on it with certainty; the CDR3 is given as TCRdb lists it. V gene TRBV11-2 combines with J gene TRBJ1-4; the D call TRBD1 from the table was never checked on the DNA. The CDR3 contains 14 residues when both ends are counted. From germline, CDR1 is SGHAT and CDR2 FQNNGV. CDR3 protein: CASTDRVGREKLFI.

Many counts were recorded for this clonotype. The chain recombines TRBV6-2 or TRBV6-3 with TRBJ2-5; 9 bases map to TRBD2. The ends lost 6 bases at V and 6 bases at J; junction bases unmatched: 8. The V gene's germline CDR1 is MNHEY and CDR2 SVGEGT. This CDR3 is built from 14 residues. In DNA, the CDR3 is TGTGCCAGCAGCCAGGCGGGAGGGTTGAAGACCCAGTACTTC. Protein product: CASSQAGGLKTQYF.

In this sample, this clonotype turned up a few times. A much larger clonotype is one base distant, so this may be a read error. The chain uses TRBV7-9 and TRBJ1-3; D possibly corresponds to TRBD1 (6 bases). This CDR3 is built from 16 residues. Germline V lookup: CDR1 SEHNR, CDR2 FQNEAQ (reference sequence). The CDR3: CAGSLRDTISGNTIYF. In DNA form, the CDR3 reads TGTGCCGGCAGCTTACGGGACACTATCTCTGGAAACACCATATATTTT.

As regards this clonotype: At one end the junction does not follow the germline gene, possibly because of a read error. The chain employs TRBV7-9 and TRBJ2-1; 8 nucleotides align to TRBD2. The germline CDR1 and CDR2 sequences are SEHNR and FQNEAQ (reference sequence). The CDR3 extends over 14 amino acids. CDR3 region: CVSSLAPAGDEQFF. The CDR3 DNA sequence: TGTGTCAGCAGCTTAGCTCCAGCGGGAGATGAGCAGTTCTTC.

A note on this clonotype: Likely a read error: the CDR3 ends without its conserved phenylalanine or tryptophan. The chain has TRBV12-3 or TRBV12-4 and TRBJ2-2; D perhaps matches TRBD1 (5 bases). V was shortened by 9 bases and J by 2 bases, with 19 bases between the two germline ends. CDR3 size: 16 residues. The CDR3 bases are TGTGCCAGTAGCTTATACCCAGGGTCCAACACCGGGGAGCTGTTTCTT. It specifies CASSLYPGSNTGELFL.

The V call is TRBV6-2 or TRBV6-3, the J call TRBJ2-3; TRBD1 might be the D (5 bases). The CDR3 is made up of 14 amino acids. Trimming took off 5 bases at V and 2 bases at J, with 11 bases between the two ends. CDR1 is MNHEY, CDR2 SVGEGT, per germline. As DNA, the CDR3 is TGTGCCAGCAGTGAGACAGTCTCCACAGATACGCAGTATTTT. Its translation is CASSETVSTDTQYF.

Concerning this clonotype itself: Since no conserved phenylalanine or tryptophan closes the CDR3, a read error is the likely cause. This chain joins TRBV11-2 and TRBJ2-1; D gene uncertain. The CDR3 is made up of 13 amino acids. Looked up from germline, CDR1 is SGHAT and CDR2 is FQNNGV. The V gene lost 2 bases and the J gene lost 8 bases, with 10 bases spanning the gap. The CDR3 protein is CASSLSDAYEQFL. DNA for the CDR3: TGTGCCAGCAGCTTAAGTGATGCCTATGAGCAGTTCCTT.

The J gene is TRBJ1-2, the V gene TRBV7-8, with TRBD1 matching 7 bases. The CDR3 sequence is 15 residues long. CDR1 and CDR2 from the germline V gene are SGHVS and FQNEAQ. With V trimmed by 4 bases and J by 3 bases, 8 bases remained unmatched. Written as DNA, the CDR3 is TGTGCCAGCAGCTGGCAGACAGGGAACGACTATGGCTACACCTTC. It codes for CASSWQTGNDYGYTF.

This clonotype came up many times. The chain is built from TRBV4-1 and TRBJ1-4; D is ambiguous. Germline V gives CDR1 MGHRA, CDR2 YSYEKL. V lost 0 bases and J 7 bases, leaving 3 bases between the germline ends. The CDR3 is 12 amino acids. CDR3 in amino acids: CASSQEGEKLFF. The CDR3 nucleotides read TGCGCCAGCAGCCAAGAAGGTGAAAAACTGTTTTTT.

With respect to this clonotype: It may be a read error: a sequence one base away is much more abundant. The chain carries TRBV7-8 and TRBJ1-1; D gene uncertain. V shed 6 bases and J shed 1 base, with 9 bases lying between them. This CDR3 comprises 13 residues. Germline V gene sequence: CDR1 SGHVS, CDR2 FQNEAQ. The CDR3 reads CASRRAENTEAFF. CDR3 nucleotide sequence: TGTGCCAGCAGACGGGCAGAGAACACTGAAGCTTTCTTT. The full variable domain, with the rest looked up from reference TRBV7-8 and TRBJ1-1, is GAGVSQSPRYKVAKRGQDVALRCDPISGHVSLFWYQQALGQGPEFLTYFQNEAQLDKSGLPSDRFFAERPEGSVSTLKIQRTQQEDSAVYLCASRRAENTEAFFGQGTRLTVV.

The chain combines TRBV5-4 with TRBJ2-3; D remains unclear. Trimming removed 4 bases at V and 3 bases at J, with 15 bases between. This CDR3 is 15 amino acids long. CDR1 SGHNT and CDR2 YYREEE come from the germline V gene (reference sequence). CDR3 sequence: CASSGKAGNTDTQYF. The CDR3 nucleotides are TGTGCCAGCAGCGGTAAAGCCGGAAATACAGATACGCAGTATTTT.

This clonotype was seen only once. At one boundary the junction diverges from the germline segment, which might be a read error. The chain recombines TRBV29-1 with TRBJ2-2, with a possible D match to TRBD2 (7 bases). Germline lookup yields CDR1 SQVTM and CDR2 ANQGSEA. The CDR3 sequence is 10 residues long. CDR3: CSVGRGELFF. In DNA, the CDR3 is TGCAGCGTGGGGAGGGGGGAGCTATTTTTT.

This clonotype was counted once. The rearrangement joins TRBV29-1 to TRBJ2-5, with TRBD1 matching 7 bases. J lost 5 bases, V lost 8 bases, and 8 bases had no gene match. CDR1 and CDR2 from the germline V gene are SQVTM and ANQGSEA. This CDR3 spans 12 amino acids. CDR3 sequence reads: CSSGQDHETQYF. The CDR3 DNA reads TGCAGCTCCGGACAGGATCATGAGACCCAGTACTTC.

Details on this clonotype: A read error may be the cause here, since a much bigger clone is one base away. The V gene is TRBV5-8, the J gene TRBJ2-1; TRBD1 aligns across 7 bases. The CDR3 totals 15 residues. The germline V gene has CDR1 SGHTS and CDR2 YDEGEE. Trimming cost V 3 bases and J 8 bases; bases outside gene matches: 11. The CDR3 loop is CASSSWAGGFDEQFF. DNA of the CDR3: TGTGCCAGCAGCTCCTGGGCAGGGGGTTTCGATGAGCAGTTCTTC.

This clonotype occurred many times. DNA for the CDR3: TGCGCCAGCAGCTTGACCGGGACTAACAATGAGCAGTTCTTC. Residues: CASSLTGTNNEQFF. The chain is built from TRBV5-1 and TRBJ2-1; 7 bases are shared with TRBD2. The trim removed 1 base at V and 5 bases at J, leaving 3 bases unmatched. The CDR3 runs 14 residues. CDR1 is SGHRS, CDR2 YFSETQ, per germline.

Note on this clonotype: The CDR3 does not close with the conserved phenylalanine or tryptophan, likely indicating a read error. The limits of the CDR3 on the DNA are not certain, so only TCRdb's listed CDR3 is given. J is TRBJ1-5 and V is TRBV6-1; the table's D call, TRBD1, has no DNA check behind it. Germline CDR1 MNHNS, CDR2 SASEGT. The CDR3 spans 15 residues, counting both ends. The CDR3 region is CASSESGTYNQPHHI.

In its sample, this clonotype was seen many times. The chain combines TRBV10-3 with TRBJ2-5; D is unresolved. The CDR3 sequence is 14 residues long. Trimming took 4 bases from V and 4 from J, leaving 13 bases between them. CDR1 and CDR2 (germline): ENHRY, SYGVKD. CDR3 DNA sequence: TGTGCCATCAGTGGGCCATCGCCGGGAGAGACCCAGTACTTC. It translates to CAISGPSPGETQYF.

In the case of this clonotype: A much larger clone differs from this one at a single base, so this may be a read error. V gene TRBV10-2 combines with J gene TRBJ2-5, with D possibly being TRBD1 (6 bases). Germline assignment: CDR1 WSHSY and CDR2 SAAADI. CDR3 length: 16 residues. The CDR3 nucleotides read TGCGCCAGCGGTGAAGGACAGAGACTACAAGAGATAACCCAGTACTTC. Encoded protein: CASGEGQRLQEITQYF.

Comment on this clonotype: One junction end disagrees with the germline gene, perhaps due to a read error. V is TRBV6-5 and J is TRBJ2-1; 7 bases agree with TRBD2. Germline assignment: CDR1 MNHEY and CDR2 SVGAGI. This CDR3 is 19 amino acids long. The CDR3 protein is CTSSPGTIRRAGAYNEQFF. The CDR3 nucleotides are TGTACCAGCAGTCCCGGGACTATCAGGAGGGCCGGCGCCTACAATGAGCAGTTCTTC.

In regard to this clonotype: No conserved phenylalanine or tryptophan ends this CDR3, so it is likely a read error. The chain couples TRBV29-1 to TRBJ2-7; D might be TRBD1 (5 bases). The CDR3 is 12 residues long. Germline CDR1 is SQVTM and CDR2 is ANQGSEA. CDR3 DNA sequence: TGCATCGTTGGGCAAGGGGCCTACGAGCAGTACTTG. It is translated as CIVGQGAYEQYL.

A word on this clonotype: One end of the junction fails to match germline, which may point to a read error. The genes are TRBV29-1 and TRBJ2-1; 7 bases align to TRBD2. CDR3 length: 14 residues. Germline V CDR1 and CDR2: SQVTM, ANQGSEA. CDR3 region: CIETGGVAYNEQFF. CDR3 coding DNA: TGCATCGAAACGGGGGGAGTGGCCTACAATGAGCAATTCTTC.

The CDR3 loop reads CAIYMEECEQYF. Here the CDR3 DNA reads TGTGCCATCTATATGGAAGAGTGCGAGCAGTACTTC. This sequence joins TRBV2 and TRBJ2-7; D call uncertain. The V end was cut by 10 bases, the J end by 6 bases, with 16 bases between. CDR3 length: 12 amino acids. The germline CDR1 and CDR2 sequences are SNHLY and FYNNEI.

This rearrangement joins TRBV6-6 to TRBJ2-5; a weak D match, TRBD1 (5 bases). The ends were cut back, 6 bases at V and 7 bases at J, with 24 bases in the middle. The CDR3 consists of 16 residues. Germline V gene sequence: CDR1 MNHNY, CDR2 SVGAGI (reference sequence). The CDR3 region has the DNA TGTGCCAGCAGCTACCTCGATGGCAGGGTATCGGGGACCCAGTACTTC. It yields the protein CASSYLDGRVSGTQYF.

The chain links TRBV10-1 to TRBJ2-1, with 7 bases fitting TRBD2. The germline CDR1 and CDR2 sequences are WNHNN and SYGVQD (reference sequence). The CDR3 has 17 amino acids. V shed 7 bases, J shed 0 bases, and the junction held 12 bases outside the gene matches. CDR3 loop: CASTELRGVSSYNEQFF. CDR3 DNA: TGCGCCAGCACTGAATTACGGGGGGTAAGCTCCTACAATGAGCAGTTCTTC.